Listed here is a single TCR beta chain. This entry comes from a study of blood T cell repertoires in COVID-19. Study summary: COVID-19 samples, acute and convalescent, were from the United States, Italy and Spain. Sources were T cells, B-cell-depleted T cells, or PBMCs; the material itself was cDNA or gDNA.

Authors' methods: Estimation of nucleated cell counts relied on the amplification of reference gene primers. The protocol was immunoSEQ multiplex PCR, while the TCRdb copy is restricted to in-frame clones and leaves out a portion. That table gives V, J and clone size, and the DNA gave D and trimming. The repertoire includes over 200,000 clones, 88% of them detected once, and about 4.1% sits in the top ten. V lost 2 bases to trimming and J lost 3 bases; unmatched junction nucleotides: 9. Germline lookup yields CDR1 GTSNPN and CDR2 SVGIG (reference sequence). The CDR3 covers 15 residues. This TCR came from a man aged 55 to 69 who had recovered from COVID-19. The chain employs TRBV30 and TRBJ2-5; 7 bases map to TRBD1. The sequenced sample consisted of peripheral blood. The chain's CDR3 is CAWSPNLTGKETQYF. Here the CDR3 DNA reads TGTGCCTGGAGTCCAAATCTGACAGGGAAAGAGACCCAGTACTTC.